This TCR beta chain was retrieved from a study of CD8+ T cells in alopecia areata. Germline V CDR1 and CDR2: SGHDT, YYEEEE. The V end was cut by 4 bases, the J end by 4 bases, with 14 bases between. CDR3 size: 14 residues. Sequencing relied on a cDNA template that was reverse transcribed from extracted RNA. Only in-frame clones appear in the TCRdb table, and some are missing; sequencing was by immunoSEQ multiplex PCR. The sample carries approximately 170,000 clones, about 60% recorded once. General study points: Among the top 100, expanded CD8+ clones were significantly decreased by tofacitinib, as was scalp clonality. Patients shared TCRs less clearly than mice did, possibly owing to HLA.

Treatment noted: oral pan-JAK inhibitor, 5-10 mg twice daily. Peripheral blood and lesional scalp punch biopsies came from alopecia areata patients. Regarding this clone: The antigen remains unidentified.

This rearrangement joins TRBV5-6 to TRBJ1-2, with a tentative D call TRBD1 (6 bases). This receptor was taken from a human donor with alopecia areata. This material consisted of CD4+ T cells sorted from blood, taken at week 24, from a patient treated with tofacitinib. CDR3 in DNA: TGTGCCAGCAGCATAACAGGGAGTACCTATGGCTACACCTTC. Translation: CASSITGSTYGYTF.